This T cell receptor (beta chain) originates from a study of T-cell memory formation after mild COVID-19. The germline V gene has CDR1 MGHRA and CDR2 YSYEKL. The length of the CDR3 is 14 residues. Trimming shortened V by 1 base and J by 6 bases, and 10 bases separated the two germline ends. MiXCR, run by TCRdb on the 5' RACE reads, gives a single entry per CDR3 protein. Of some 70,000 distinct CDR3 sequences listed, 16% are singletons. The material sequenced was PBMCs or a T cell subset sorted from them (not recorded which). This chain links TRBV4-1 with TRBJ2-1; D call uncertain. This clonotype was sampled from an adult woman who had mild COVID-19 (a few samples of this study predate the infection). Cell type and time point are not known. The CDR3 loop is CASSQAPWVNEQFF. CDR3 coding DNA: TGCGCCAGCAGCCAAGCCCCCTGGGTCAATGAGCAGTTCTTC.